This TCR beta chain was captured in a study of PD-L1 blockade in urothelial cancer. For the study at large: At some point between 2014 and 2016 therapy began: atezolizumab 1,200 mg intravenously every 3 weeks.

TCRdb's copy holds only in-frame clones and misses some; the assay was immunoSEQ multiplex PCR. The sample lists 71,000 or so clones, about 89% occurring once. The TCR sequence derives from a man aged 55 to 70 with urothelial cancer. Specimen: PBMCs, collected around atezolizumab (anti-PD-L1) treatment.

CDR3 loop: CASSLRGAEAFF. CDR3 in DNA: TGTGCCAGCAGCTTACGGGGGGCCGAAGCTTTCTTT. The rearrangement uses TRBV7-3 and TRBJ1-1, with D perhaps matching TRBD1 (6 bases). The CDR3 spans 12 residues. V lost 2 bases to trimming and J lost 8 bases, with 9 bases between them. Germline values: CDR1 SGHTA, CDR2 FQGTGA.